This T cell receptor (beta chain) was found in a study of cytomegalovirus exposure and HLA in healthy donors. Findings and limits, study-wide: There were 150 to 200 TCR beta chains listed as cytomegalovirus-associated.

This CDR3 has 16 amino acids. The V end lost 0 bases, the J end lost 8 bases, and 16 bases lay between the germline ends. Germline V lookup: CDR1 LNHNV, CDR2 YYDKDF (reference sequence). 60 Vbeta and 13 Jbeta primers were used in PCR. This table comes from immunoSEQ multiplex PCR, and its TCRdb copy is limited to in-frame clones, with some not included. The table shows 100,000 to 150,000 clones, with 60% to 85% occurring only once. Remarks on this clone: The antigen is unknown.

This chain connects TRBV15 to TRBJ1-4; D might be TRBD1 (6 bases). The TCR comes from a man aged 45-65 years in good health and CMV-seronegative. Input material: PBMCs. The CDR3 bases are TGTGCCACCAGCAGAGATCAGGGGAGGGGGAGCGAAAAACTGTTTTTT. This codes for CATSRDQGRGSEKLFF. Combining the CDR3 with reference TRBV15 and TRBJ1-4 gives the whole variable domain DAMVIQNPRYQVTQFGKPVTLSCSQTLNHNVMYWYQQKSSQAPKLLFHYYDKDFNNEADTPDNFQSRRPNTSFCFLDIRSPGLGDTAMYLCATSRDQGRGSEKLFFGSGTQLSVL.